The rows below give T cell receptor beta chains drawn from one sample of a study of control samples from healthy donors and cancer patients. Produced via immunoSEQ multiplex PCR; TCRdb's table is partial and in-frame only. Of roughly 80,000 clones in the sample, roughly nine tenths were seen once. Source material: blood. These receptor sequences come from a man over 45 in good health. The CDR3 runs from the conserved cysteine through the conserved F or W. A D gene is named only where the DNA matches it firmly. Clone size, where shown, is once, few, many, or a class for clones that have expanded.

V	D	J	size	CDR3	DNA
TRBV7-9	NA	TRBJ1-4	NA	CASSLVGGEKLFF	TGTGCCAGCAGCTTAGTTGGAGGCGAAAAACTGTTTTTT
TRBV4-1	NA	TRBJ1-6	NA	CASSGDFYNSPLHF	TGCGCCAGCAGCGGGGATTTTTATAATTCACCCCTCCACTTT
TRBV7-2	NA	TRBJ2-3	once	CASSLAPRPDTQYF	TGTGCCAGCAGCTTGGCACCGCGACCAGATACGCAGTATTTT
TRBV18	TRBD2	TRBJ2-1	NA	CASSPPGTSGNNEQFF	TGTGCCAGCTCACCGCCCGGGACTAGCGGTAACAATGAGCAGTTCTTC
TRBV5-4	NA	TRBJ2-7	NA	CASRPWGAYEQYF	TGTGCCAGCAGGCCGTGGGGGGCCTACGAGCAGTACTTC
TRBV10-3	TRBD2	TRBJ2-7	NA	CAISERGGAGYEQYF	TGTGCCATCAGTGAGCGCGGGGGGGCCGGGTACGAGCAGTACTTC
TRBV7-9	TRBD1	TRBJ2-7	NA	CASSFVTGVRNEQYF	TGTGCCAGCAGCTTTGTGACAGGGGTGAGGAACGAGCAGTACTTC
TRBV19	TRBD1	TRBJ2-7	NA	CASSTRTGVVEQYF	TGTGCCAGTAGTACCCGGACAGGGGTGGTCGAGCAGTACTTC
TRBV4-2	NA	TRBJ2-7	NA	CASSQEAVSSYEQYF	TGTGCCAGCAGCCAAGAGGCAGTCAGCTCCTACGAGCAGTACTTC
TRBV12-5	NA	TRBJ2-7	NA	CASGLTTGPISSYEQYF	TGTGCTAGTGGTTTAACAACCGGACCGATTAGTTCCTACGAGCAGTACTTC
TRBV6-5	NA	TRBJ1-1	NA	CASTESGGMNTEAFF	TGTGCCAGCACCGAATCGGGGGGCATGAACACTGAAGCTTTCTTT
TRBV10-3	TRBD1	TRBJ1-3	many	CATAWGQGASGNTIYF	TGTGCCACCGCTTGGGGGCAGGGGGCTTCTGGAAACACCATATATTTT
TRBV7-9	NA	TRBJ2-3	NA	CASSFMGGETDTQYF	TGTGCCAGCAGCTTCATGGGCGGGGAAACAGATACGCAGTATTTT
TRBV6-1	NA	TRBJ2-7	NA	CASSEFGGRDYEQYF	TGTGCCAGCAGTGAATTCGGAGGCAGGGACTACGAGCAGTACTTC
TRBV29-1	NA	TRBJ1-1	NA	CSAWGHSNTEAFF	TGCAGCGCCTGGGGACATTCTAACACTGAAGCTTTCTTT
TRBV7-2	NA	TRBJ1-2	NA	CASSLARANYGYTF	TGTGCCAGCAGCTTAGCCAGGGCCAACTATGGCTACACCTTC
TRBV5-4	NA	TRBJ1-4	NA	CASSLPGLGGKLFF	TGTGCCAGCAGCTTGCCGGGACTCGGCGGGAAACTGTTTTTT
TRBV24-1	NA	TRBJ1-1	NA	CATSDSDPRNTEAFF	TGTGCCACCAGTGATTCGGACCCCCGGAACACTGAAGCTTTCTTT
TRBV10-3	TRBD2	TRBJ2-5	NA	CATQDPGLAQETQYF	TGTGCCACCCAGGATCCGGGACTAGCCCAAGAGACCCAGTACTTC
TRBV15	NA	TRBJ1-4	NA	CATSRQGTNEKLFF	TGTGCCACCAGCAGACAGGGGACTAATGAAAAACTGTTTTTT
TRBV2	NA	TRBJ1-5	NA	CASSDYSLNQPQHF	TGTGCCAGCAGTGATTACAGCCTCAATCAGCCCCAGCATTTT
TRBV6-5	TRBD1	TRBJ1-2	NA	CASSKTGNYGYTF	TGTGCCAGCAGTAAGACAGGGAACTATGGCTACACCTTC
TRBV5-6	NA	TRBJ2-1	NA	CASRPGDLVHNEQFF	TGTGCCAGCAGGCCGGGGGACTTGGTCCACAATGAGCAGTTCTTC
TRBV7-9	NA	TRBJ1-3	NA	CASSPLGLRGNTIYF	TGTGCCAGCAGCCCGCTGGGCCTCCGGGGAAACACCATATATTTT
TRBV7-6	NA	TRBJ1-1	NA	CASSLARGGRVNTEAFF	TGTGCCAGCAGCTTAGCGCGGGGTGGCAGAGTGAACACTGAAGCTTTCTTT